The source of this T cell receptor beta chain is a study of brain metastases from non-small cell lung cancer. The CDR3 consists of 15 residues. V lost 5 bases to trimming and J lost 2 bases, with 16 bases between them. The V gene's germline CDR1 is MNHEY and CDR2 SVGAGI. This clone was seen more than once but under ten times. The antigen is unknown. Libraries were prepared by immunoSEQ multiplex PCR; TCRdb keeps only in-frame clonotypes and omits some of them. The sample yields roughly 14,000 clones, around four fifths seen once. General observations from the study: Compared with primary tumors, brain metastases showed less T-cell infiltration. Brain metastases shared most TCR repertoire with primaries, with sparse T cells. T-cell clones appeared expanded in around 61% of brain metastases relative to matched primary tumors.

The clonotype was recovered from a donor aged 40 or over with non-small cell lung cancer. The rearrangement links TRBV6-5 to TRBJ2-7, with a weak D call TRBD1 (6 bases). Sequenced sample: primary lung tumor tissue. CDR3 amino acids: CASSPPGHAPYEQYV. CDR3 nucleotides: TGTGCCAGCAGTCCCCCGGGACACGCTCCCTACGAGCAGTACGTC.